Shown below are 12 T cell receptor beta chains from a single sample sequenced in a study of T cell responses to AZD1222 COVID-19 vaccine. Only in-frame clones appear in the TCRdb table, and some are missing; sequencing was by immunoSEQ multiplex PCR. Of fewer than 250,000 clones in the sample, about 93% were seen once. This sample comprised peripheral blood, obtained on day 0 of MenACWY control vaccination. These receptors all stem from an adult in good health.

This clone was seen more than once but under ten times. This chain connects TRBV3-1 (or the pseudogene TRBV3-2) to TRBJ2-1; 7 nucleotides line up with TRBD1. The V gene's germline CDR1 is LGHDT and CDR2 YNNKEL (reference sequence). CDR3 length: 17 amino acids. The V gene end was trimmed by 4 bases and the J gene end by 4 bases; junction bases not matched to a gene: 13. In DNA form, the CDR3 reads TGTGCCAGCAGCCCTGACGAGAACAGGGGACGTTACAATGAGCAGTTCTTC. Its protein product is CASSPDENRGRYNEQFF.

The J gene is TRBJ1-3, the V gene TRBV7-5. TRBV7-5 is reported as a pseudogene. This CDR3 has 11 amino acids. CDR3 nucleotide sequence: TGTGTCAGAAGCCCCCGGCACACCATATATTTT. The encoded protein is CVRSPRHTIYF.

This clone occurred once. This chain connects TRBV9 to TRBJ2-1; 9 nucleotides agree with TRBD2. Germline assignment: CDR1 SGDLS and CDR2 YYNGEE. V was clipped by 4 bases and J by 9 bases; unmatched bases: 11. The CDR3 spans 15 residues. CDR3 sequence (DNA): TGTGCCAGCAGCCCCCGGGGCGGGGGGGCCGGTGAGCAGTTCTTC. It specifies CASSPRGGGAGEQFF.

J is TRBJ2-7 and V is TRBV20-1; 9 nucleotides line up with TRBD1. Germline loops: CDR1 DFQATT, CDR2 SNEGSKA (reference sequence). This CDR3 is built from 16 residues. After removal of 3 bases from V and 5 bases from J, the junction contained 14 bases not matched to a gene. The CDR3 protein is CSASPADRGVRDEQYF. The CDR3 nucleotides read TGCAGTGCTAGTCCGGCGGACAGGGGAGTACGTGACGAGCAGTACTTC.

The chain employs TRBV5-4 and TRBJ2-1; 8 nucleotides match TRBD2. CDR1 and CDR2 (germline): SGHNT, YYREEE (reference sequence). This CDR3 contains 16 residues. Germline trimming cut 5 bases from V and 10 bases from J; bases unmatched to any gene: 17. DNA of the CDR3: TGTGCCAGCAGGAATGGAGGCAAGGGAGCGGGGGACGAGCAGTTCTTC. It encodes CASRNGGKGAGDEQFF. Full variable domain (missing parts from reference TRBV5-4 and TRBJ2-1): ETGVTQSPTHLIKTRGQQVTLRCSSQSGHNTVSWYQQALGQGPQFIFQYYREEENGRGNFPPRFSGLQFPNYSSELNVNALELDDSALYLCASRNGGKGAGDEQFFGPGTRLTVL.

The chain carries TRBV5-8 and TRBJ1-5; the D gene is possibly TRBD1 (6 bases). CDR1 is SGHTS, CDR2 YDEGEE, per germline. The CDR3 consists of 16 residues. V was trimmed by 0 bases and J by 7 bases, leaving 17 bases between them. The DNA of the CDR3 is TGTGCCAGCAGCTTGGGGCTCGGGCAGGGGCGCCAGCCCCAGCATTTT. This codes for CASSLGLGQGRQPQHF.

The rearrangement links TRBV4-2 to TRBJ2-1; TRBD2 matches at 13 bases. The CDR3 has 19 amino acids. The V gene end was trimmed by 1 base and the J gene end by 8 bases; junction bases not matched to a gene: 14. CDR1 is LGHNA, CDR2 YNFKEQ, per germline. CDR3 residues: CASSQGLAGGMSPTDEQFF. The CDR3, as DNA: TGTGCCAGCAGCCAAGGACTAGCGGGGGGAATGTCCCCTACGGATGAGCAGTTCTTC.

The rearrangement joins TRBV7-2 to TRBJ1-2; 7 bases are a match to TRBD1. V dropped 5 bases and J dropped 5; count of bases not matched to a gene: 8. Germline CDR1 is SGHTA and CDR2 is FQGNSA. This CDR3 is 14 amino acids long. Here the CDR3 DNA reads TGTGCCAGCAGCCTGGGTGCAGGGGGGTATGGCTACACCTTC. Amino acids: CASSLGAGGYGYTF.

The CDR3 nucleotides are TGTGCCAGCTCAATCTCGCCGGGACAGGGGGCTTCGGGGGCCAACGTCCTGACTTTC. This codes for CASSISPGQGASGANVLTF. The chain joins TRBV18 to TRBJ2-6; the match to TRBD1 covers 12 bases. Germline values: CDR1 KGHSH, CDR2 LQKENI. The CDR3 sequence is 19 residues long. V lost 5 bases and J lost 4; bases outside the gene matches: 12.

A note on this clone: Within the sample, other DNA sequences also encode this same CDR3. The chain carries TRBV5-1 and TRBJ1-1; no clear D. V lost 0 bases, J lost 1 base, and 4 bases lay in between. The CDR3 sequence is 13 residues long. Germline assignment: CDR1 SGHRS and CDR2 YFSETQ. The CDR3 sequence: CASSLVPNTEAFF. DNA for the CDR3: TGCGCCAGCAGCTTGGTCCCGAACACTGAAGCTTTCTTT.

V usage is TRBV28 and J usage is TRBJ1-5; 8 bases align to TRBD1. CDR3 length: 15 residues. Looked up from germline, CDR1 is MDHEN and CDR2 is SYDVKM. V was pared by 4 bases and J by 5 bases, with 7 bases of the junction left unmatched. CDR3 DNA: TGTGCCAGCAGTTCCGGACAGGGAGGCGATCAGCCCCAGCATTTT. It translates to CASSSGQGGDQPQHF.

The count of this clone is one. The chain links TRBV7-9 to TRBJ1-4, with D unclear. The CDR3 length is 14 residues. Trimming removed 5 bases from V and 3 bases from J, with 10 bases in between. Germline CDR1 is SEHNR and CDR2 is FQNEAQ (reference sequence). CDR3 sequence: CASSPRVPNEKLFF. CDR3 DNA sequence: TGTGCCAGCAGCCCAAGGGTCCCTAATGAAAAACTGTTTTTT.